This T cell receptor (beta chain) emerged from a study of T cell responses to AZD1222 COVID-19 vaccine. Findings of the study overall: In the spike-specific TCR repertoire, nearly half reportedly target unmutated variant regions. There were mostly white British donors and more females than males, and clonal diversity was possibly underestimated. Repertoire samples came only from after the peak T cell response. Seropositive at baseline were only a handful of AZD1222 recipients.

Measured with immunoSEQ multiplex PCR; TCRdb has only the in-frame clones, and not every one. The repertoire holds 130,000 or so clones, more than 80% seen once, with more than 0.85% in the top ten. Note on this clone: Its target is not known.

V shed 7 bases and J 11 bases; nucleotides not matched to a gene: 11. This CDR3 comprises 14 residues. Per germline, CDR1 SEHNR and CDR2 FQNEAQ (reference sequence). The clonotype comes from an adult in good health. This specimen consisted of peripheral blood, obtained on day 0 of MenACWY control vaccination. The genes are TRBV7-9 and TRBJ1-6, with TRBD1 identical over 7 bases. The CDR3 sequence: CASIPTGVAAPLHF. The CDR3 nucleotides are TGTGCCAGCATCCCAACAGGGGTAGCGGCACCCCTCCACTTT. Full variable domain (outside the CDR3, taken from reference TRBV7-9 and TRBJ1-6): DTGVSQNPRHKITKRGQNVTFRCDPISEHNRLYWYRQTLGQGPEFLTYFQNEAQLEKSRLLSDRFSAERPKGSFSTLEIQRTEQGDSAMYLCASIPTGVAAPLHFGNGTRLTVT.